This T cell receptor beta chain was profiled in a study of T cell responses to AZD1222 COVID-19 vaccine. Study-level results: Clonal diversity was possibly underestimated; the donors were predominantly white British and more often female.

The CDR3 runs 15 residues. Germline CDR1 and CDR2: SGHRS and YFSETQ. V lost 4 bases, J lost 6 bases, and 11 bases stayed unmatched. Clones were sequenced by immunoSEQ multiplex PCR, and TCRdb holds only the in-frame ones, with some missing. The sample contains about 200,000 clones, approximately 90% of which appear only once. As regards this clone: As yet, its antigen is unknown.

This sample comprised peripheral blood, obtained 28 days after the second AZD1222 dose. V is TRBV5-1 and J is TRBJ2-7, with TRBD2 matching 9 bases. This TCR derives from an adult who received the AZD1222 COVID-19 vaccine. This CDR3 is CASSTTGTSMGEQYF. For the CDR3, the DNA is TGCGCCAGCAGCACTACCGGGACTAGCATGGGCGAGCAGTACTTC.